This T cell receptor (beta chain) stems from a study of blood T cells in healthy people across ages (dated by TCRdb to 2013 to 2016). With respect to the entire study: In model experiments, template switching captured roughly one uniquely barcoded TCR beta cDNA molecule for every two T cells. To avoid experimental bias, donors of different ages were distributed randomly across sequencing lanes. Using deep sequencing normalized with unique cDNA molecular identifiers, the study measured how TCR beta repertoire diversity changes with age. For two donors (one aged 18 to 29 and one aged 80 or older), the study analyzed two additional independent replicas of 1 million unique cDNA reads from the same blood draw. Four age groups were formed from the donors: young (average roughly 15 years), middle-aged (approximately 40), aged (more than 55) and long-lived (more than 75).

The table lists this clonotype with a few counts. No cognate antigen has been identified for it. The record has no base qualities; no much larger clone is one base away. CDR1 DFQATT and CDR2 SNEGSKA were looked up in the germline V gene (reference sequence). From cysteine to phenylalanine, the CDR3 is 14 amino acids long. The sequence is cut down to CDR3 DNA, 42 bases in frame from base 1. Here V drops 0 bases and J drops 5 bases, and the junction holds 5 bases not matched to any gene. The paper's findings and limits, for the study overall: Observed TCR beta diversity per million T cells fell roughly linearly with age, and a significant reduction was already apparent by age about 43. The long-lived group showed more naive CD4+ T cells, fewer expanded clones and increased TCR diversity than the aged group, suggesting age selection. Because the CMV infection status of the donors was unknown, age-related changes in expanded clonotypes may potentially have been confounded. The percentage of naive T cells measured by flow cytometry correlated strongly with observed TCR beta diversity. Estimates of total diversity from one million sequenced T cells were regarded as lower bounds and underestimates. Bulk unsorted PBMC profiling prevented conclusive comparison of naive and antigen-experienced compartments.

Donors were approximately 42 systemically healthy Caucasian individuals from Russia aged about 6 to 100 years. Ten milliliters of peripheral blood were collected from each donor into EDTA-treated Vacutainer tubes. Ficoll-Paque density-gradient centrifugation was used to isolate PBMCs, with at least 6.5 million per sample. Total RNA was extracted from PBMCs with Trizol reagent, with at least 6 micrograms obtained per sample. Naive CD45RAhigh/CD27high T cell percentages were measured by flow cytometry on a PBMC aliquot from every donor. Receptors were amplified or captured by 5' RACE. Sequenced using an Illumina HiSeq 2500. A second about 6 to 11 cycle PCR used a sample-barcoded 5' primer and a J-beta primer mix. A unique molecular identifier was introduced onto each TCR beta cDNA molecule by a template-switch 5' adaptor carrying 12 random nucleotides. Each sample yielded at least 3 million CDR3-containing paired-end reads. The Mint cDNA synthesis kit, primed by a TRBC-specific oligonucleotide, was used to synthesize first-strand cDNA from all RNA. Following uracil-DNA glycosylase treatment, all cDNA underwent a first 18-cycle PCR with the universal primers M1SS and BC2_uni_R. The source study handled its data this way. Normalization of each sample was performed by random selection of 1 million high-quality reads, each carrying a distinct molecular identifier. Instead of being binned into consensus sequences, reads with shared molecular identifiers were discarded. MiTCR, with a Q25 quality threshold and the strictest error-elimination algorithm, was used for CDR3 identification, clonotype clustering and error correction. A nonparametric unseen species model with Euler transformation was used to estimate a lower bound on total TCR beta diversity. The public sequencing data were trimmed at Q25 with fastp and processed into clonotypes with MiXCR by TCRdb, which kept only in-frame beta chains. When rows share a CDR3 protein, they turn into one entry using the most common DNA and genes. The V and J calls were determined by TCRdb, not by the authors. The sample table contains some 860,000 distinct CDR3 sequences; only one count was recorded for around 50% of them. More than 25% of the sample is taken by the ten largest.

This TCR came from a man aged 35-49 years in good health. Sequenced sample: blood. The chain is assembled from TRBV20-1 and TRBJ2-5; TRBD2 fits 8 bases in the junction. At the DNA level, the sequence is TGCAGTGCTAGAGACGGGGGGGACGCGGAGACCCAGTACTTC. The encoded protein is CSARDGGDAETQYF.